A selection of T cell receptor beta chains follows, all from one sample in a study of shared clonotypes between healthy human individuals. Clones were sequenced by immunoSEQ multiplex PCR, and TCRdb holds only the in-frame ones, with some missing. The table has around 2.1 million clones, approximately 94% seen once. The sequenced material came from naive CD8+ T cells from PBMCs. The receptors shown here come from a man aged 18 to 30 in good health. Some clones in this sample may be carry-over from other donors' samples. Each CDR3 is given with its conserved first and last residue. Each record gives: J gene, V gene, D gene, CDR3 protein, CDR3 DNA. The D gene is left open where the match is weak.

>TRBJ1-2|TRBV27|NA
CASSFAGAGVIYGYTF
TGTGCCAGCAGTTTTGCCGGGGCAGGGGTAATCTATGGCTACACCTTC
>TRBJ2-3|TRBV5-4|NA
CASSPPVTRVLSSADTQYF
TGTGCCAGCAGCCCCCCCGTGACTAGGGTCCTGTCAAGCGCAGATACGCAGTATTTT
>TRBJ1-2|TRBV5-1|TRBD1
CASSSPPDRVYGYTF
TGCGCCAGCAGCTCTCCGCCCGACAGGGTCTATGGCTACACCTTC
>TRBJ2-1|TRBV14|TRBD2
CASSPPAPLAGIYNEQFF
TGTGCCAGCAGCCCGCCCGCACCCCTAGCGGGAATATACAATGAGCAGTTCTTC
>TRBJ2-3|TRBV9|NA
CASSVDGTPHTDTQYF
TGTGCCAGCAGCGTAGATGGGACTCCCCACACAGATACGCAGTATTTT
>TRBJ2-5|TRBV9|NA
CASSVGTSPETQYF
TGTGCCAGCAGCGTAGGAACATCACCAGAGACCCAGTACTTC
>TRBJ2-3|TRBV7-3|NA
CASSFWGARTDTQYF
TGTGCCAGCAGCTTCTGGGGGGCACGCACAGATACGCAGTATTTT
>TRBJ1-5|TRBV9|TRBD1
CASSAGAGGSNQPQHF
TGTGCCAGCAGCGCCGGAGCAGGGGGAAGCAATCAGCCCCAGCATTTT
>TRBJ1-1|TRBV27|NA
CASMTGLMNTEAFF
TGTGCCAGTATGACAGGACTTATGAACACTGAAGCTTTCTTT
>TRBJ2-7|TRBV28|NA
CASSLGGEQYF
TGTGCCAGCAGTTTAGGTGGCGAGCAGTACTTC
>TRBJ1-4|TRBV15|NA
CATSALRGSEKLFF
TGTGCCACCAGCGCCCTCCGGGGGAGCGAAAAACTGTTTTTT
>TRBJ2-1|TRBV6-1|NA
CASSEGSRAGYNEQFF
TGTGCCAGCAGTGAAGGTTCAAGGGCCGGTTACAATGAGCAGTTCTTC
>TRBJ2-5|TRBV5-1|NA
CASSLQGTQYF
TGCGCCAGCAGCTTACAGGGGACCCAGTACTTC
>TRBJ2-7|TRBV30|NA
CAWSLGDAAEQYF
TGTGCCTGGAGCCTGGGTGATGCGGCCGAGCAGTACTTC
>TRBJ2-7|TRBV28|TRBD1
CASSLTGVGPYEQYF
TGTGCCAGCAGCTTGACAGGGGTTGGCCCCTACGAGCAGTACTTC
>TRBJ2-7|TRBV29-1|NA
CSVWLVNTYEQYF
TGCAGCGTTTGGCTAGTAAATACCTACGAGCAGTACTTC
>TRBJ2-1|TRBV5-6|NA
CASSQVAYNEQFF
TGTGCCAGCAGCCAAGTGGCCTACAATGAGCAGTTCTTC
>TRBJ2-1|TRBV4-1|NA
CASSQVTREAYNEQFF
TGCGCCAGCAGCCAAGTTACCAGGGAGGCCTACAATGAGCAGTTCTTC
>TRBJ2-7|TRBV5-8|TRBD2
CASILGGGSIIYEQYF
TGTGCCAGCATCCTGGGGGGAGGGTCTATTATCTACGAGCAGTACTTC
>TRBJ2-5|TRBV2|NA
CASTGPPSLETQYF
TGTGCCAGCACGGGGCCTCCGAGTTTAGAGACCCAGTACTTC